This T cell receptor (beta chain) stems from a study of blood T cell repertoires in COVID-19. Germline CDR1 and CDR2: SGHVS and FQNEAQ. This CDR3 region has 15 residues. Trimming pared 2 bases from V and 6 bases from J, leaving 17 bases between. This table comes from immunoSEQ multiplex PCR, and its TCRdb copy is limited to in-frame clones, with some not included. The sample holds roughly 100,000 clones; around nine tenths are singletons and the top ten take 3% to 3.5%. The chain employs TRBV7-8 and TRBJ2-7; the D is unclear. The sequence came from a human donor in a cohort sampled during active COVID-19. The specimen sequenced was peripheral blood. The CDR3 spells CASSLLRLDGLEQYF. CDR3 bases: TGTGCCAGCAGCTTACTGCGTCTAGACGGTCTCGAGCAGTACTTC.